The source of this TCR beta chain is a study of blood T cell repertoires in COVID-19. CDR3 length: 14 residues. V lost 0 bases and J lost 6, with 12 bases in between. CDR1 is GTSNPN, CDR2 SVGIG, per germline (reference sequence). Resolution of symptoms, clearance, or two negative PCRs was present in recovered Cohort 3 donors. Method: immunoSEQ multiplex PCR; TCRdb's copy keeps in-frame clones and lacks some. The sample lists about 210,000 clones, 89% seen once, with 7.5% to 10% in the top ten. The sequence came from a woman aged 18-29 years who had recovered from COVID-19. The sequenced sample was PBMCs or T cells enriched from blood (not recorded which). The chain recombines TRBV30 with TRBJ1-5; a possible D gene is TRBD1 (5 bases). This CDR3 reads CAWSVPQGSQPQHF. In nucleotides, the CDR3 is TGTGCCTGGAGTGTACCGCAGGGAAGTCAGCCCCAGCATTTT.